The 15 T cell receptor beta chains presented below share a single source sample, sequenced in a study of early T cells in non-severe SARS-CoV-2 infection. Using its own MiXCR run on the 5' RACE reads, TCRdb lists one record per CDR3 protein. This repertoire shows around 63,000 distinct CDR3 sequences, under 15% found once; its top ten account for around 5.1%. Source material: whole blood. The receptor set was obtained from an adult who was a healthcare worker with PCR-confirmed SARS-CoV-2 infection or an uninfected control (not recorded which).

This chain joins TRBV19 and TRBJ2-7; 10 bases agree with TRBD1. The CDR3 has 14 amino acids. Trimming took 5 bases from V and 6 from J; bases not matched to a gene: 7. CDR1 and CDR2 (germline): LNHDA, SQIVND (reference sequence). The CDR3 protein is CASSETRDRGEQYF. The CDR3 coding sequence is TGTGCCAGTAGTGAAACCCGGGACAGGGGCGAGCAGTACTTC.

This clonotype was seen at least ten times. The rearrangement joins TRBV9 to TRBJ1-2, with D unclear. CDR3 length: 13 residues. The germline V and J ends were trimmed by 2 bases and 6 bases, with 11 bases remaining between them. Germline V gene lookup returns CDR1 SGDLS and CDR2 YYNGEE. CDR3 sequence: CASSVLPSDGYTF. For the CDR3, the DNA is TGTGCCAGCAGCGTTCTACCCTCAGATGGCTACACCTTC.

This clonotype was picked up many times. The V gene is TRBV24-1, the J gene TRBJ2-1, with 7 bases lining up with TRBD2. Germline CDR1 KGHDR, CDR2 SFDVKD. The CDR3 has 14 residues. Trimming removed 0 bases from V and 6 bases from J; junction bases left unmatched: 1. CDR3 bases: TGTGCCACCAGTGATTTGACGGGGGGCAATGAGCAGTTCTTC. Protein product: CATSDLTGGNEQFF.

This clonotype was recorded many times. The chain recombines TRBV7-9 with TRBJ2-7; 8 bases are shared with TRBD2. Looked up from germline, CDR1 is SEHNR and CDR2 is FQNEAQ (reference sequence). The CDR3 covers 15 residues. Trimming cost V 4 bases and J 0 bases; bases outside gene matches: 5. DNA for the CDR3: TGTGCCAGCAGCTCCACCGGGACTAGCTCCTACGAGCAGTACTTC. Its translation: CASSSTGTSSYEQYF. The full variable domain, in which reference TRBV7-9 and TRBJ2-7 provide the parts outside the CDR3, is DTGVSQNPRHKITKRGQNVTFRCDPISEHNRLYWYRQTLGQGPEFLTYFQNEAQLEKSRLLSDRFSAERPKGSFSTLEIQRTEQGDSAMYLCASSSTGTSSYEQYFGPGTRLTVT.

A few counts support this clonotype. The chain recombines TRBV6-6 with TRBJ1-6; D might be TRBD1 (5 bases). V was trimmed by 0 bases and J by 6 bases, leaving 9 bases between them. CDR3 length: 15 amino acids. Germline CDR1 MNHNY, CDR2 SVGAGI (reference sequence). CDR3 nucleotides: TGTGCCAGCAGTTACTCGGGCAGGGCTAATTCACCCCTCCACTTT. Translation: CASSYSGRANSPLHF.

This clonotype was detected only a few times. This chain connects TRBV7-6 to TRBJ2-3; 10 nucleotides line up with TRBD2. CDR1 and CDR2 from the germline V gene are SGHVS and FNYEAQ. The V segment lost 6 bases and the J segment 2 bases; nucleotides outside the gene matches: 8. The CDR3 extends over 16 amino acids. CDR3 nucleotide sequence: TGTGCCAGCAGTGTGAACCTAGCGGGGGTCACAGATACGCAGTATTTT. Protein: CASSVNLAGVTDTQYF.

Ten or more counts support this clonotype. The chain is built from TRBV18 and TRBJ1-2; 8 bases match TRBD1. The ends lost 3 bases at V and 7 bases at J; junction bases unmatched: 7. Looked up from germline, CDR1 is KGHSH and CDR2 is LQKENI. The CDR3 length is 14 residues. CDR3 in DNA: TGTGCCAGCTCACCGGACAGGGCTCTACGTGGCTACACCTTC. Translating gives CASSPDRALRGYTF.

This clonotype came up many times. This sequence joins TRBV7-9 and TRBJ1-4; D remains unclear. The CDR3 totals 12 residues. Trimming pared 5 bases from V and 10 bases from J, leaving 11 bases between. Germline CDR1 is SEHNR and CDR2 is FQNEAQ (reference sequence). The DNA of the CDR3 is TGTGCCAGCAGCCACCCTCCGGCAAAACTGTTTTTT. The encoded protein is CASSHPPAKLFF. The whole variable domain, filled in from reference TRBV7-9 and TRBJ1-4, reads DTGVSQNPRHKITKRGQNVTFRCDPISEHNRLYWYRQTLGQGPEFLTYFQNEAQLEKSRLLSDRFSAERPKGSFSTLEIQRTEQGDSAMYLCASSHPPAKLFFGSGTQLSVL.

About this clonotype: A much bigger clone sits one base away, suggesting this may be a read error. V usage is TRBV29-1 and J usage is TRBJ1-4; 9 bases line up with TRBD1. The CDR3 runs 13 residues. Germline V gene sequence: CDR1 SQVTM, CDR2 ANQGSEA. Trimming at V came to 6 bases and at J to 6 bases, leaving 5 bases not matched to a gene. In nucleotides, the CDR3 is TGCAGCGTGTACAGGGGGCATGATGAAAAACTGTTTTTT. Its translation: CSVYRGHDEKLFF.

This chain uses TRBV5-5 with TRBJ2-1; the D gene could be TRBD1 or TRBD2 (6 bases each). The V gene's germline CDR1 is SGHKS and CDR2 YYEKEE (reference sequence). Trimming shortened V by 0 bases and J by 3 bases, and 16 bases separated the two germline ends. The CDR3 is 17 amino acids. CDR3 coding DNA: TGTGCCAGCAGCTTGGAGTTGAGGGGGGTCATCTACAATGAGCAGTTCTTC. The encoded protein is CASSLELRGVIYNEQFF.

This clonotype was found many times. The chain is built from TRBV12-3 or TRBV12-4 and TRBJ2-5, with D perhaps matching TRBD1 (6 bases). V was shortened by 6 bases and J by 4 bases, with 9 bases between the two germline ends. The CDR3 length is 12 residues. The CDR3, as DNA: TGTGCCAGCAGAGGGGGTGGAGAGACCCAGTACTTC. Protein product: CASRGGGETQYF.

This clonotype was counted between two and nine times. The genes are TRBV29-1 and TRBJ1-1; possible D gene TRBD1, 5 bases. V was shortened by 6 bases and J by 4 bases, with 15 bases between the two germline ends. The CDR3 length is 13 residues. CDR1 and CDR2 (germline): SQVTM, ANQGSEA. CDR3 protein: CSVLGVSFTEAFF. CDR3 DNA sequence: TGCAGCGTGTTGGGGGTTTCCTTCACTGAAGCTTTCTTT.

This clonotype has ten or more counts. This sequence joins TRBV27 and TRBJ2-7; D gene ambiguous. The ends were cut back, 0 bases at V and 4 bases at J, with 13 bases in the middle. CDR3 length equals 15 residues. Germline assignment: CDR1 MNHEY and CDR2 SMNVEV (reference sequence). The CDR3 DNA reads as TGTGCCAGCAGTTTATCGCTGGGCTGGGGTTACGAGCAGTACTTC. The encoded protein is CASSLSLGWGYEQYF.

This clonotype was found a few times. The V gene is TRBV20-1, the J gene TRBJ1-1, with TRBD1 identical over 8 bases. This CDR3 has 11 amino acids. Germline V gene lookup returns CDR1 DFQATT and CDR2 SNEGSKA (reference sequence). V dropped 6 bases and J dropped 7; count of bases not matched to a gene: 4. Here the CDR3 DNA reads TGCAGTGCCCAGGGGGCGCGTGAAGCTTTCTTT. Protein: CSAQGAREAFF.

This clonotype showed up just a few times. The chain has TRBV12-3 or TRBV12-4 and TRBJ1-1; D not certain. The CDR3 is 13 residues long. The germline V and J ends were trimmed by 6 bases and 7 bases, with 15 bases remaining between them. The CDR3: CASSRNSGGEAFF. Written as DNA, the CDR3 is TGTGCCAGCAGCCGAAACAGTGGCGGTGAAGCTTTCTTT.